This entry lists 13 T cell receptor beta chains sequenced from one sample in a study of blood T cell repertoires in COVID-19. The method was immunoSEQ multiplex PCR; TCRdb's version includes in-frame clones alone and lacks a portion of them. The table has 400,000 or so clones, around nine tenths seen once. The sample comprised peripheral blood. The source is a man aged 18 to 29 with COVID-19, enrolled during active disease.

CDR3 amino acids: CASSLGGEEVYGYTF. The DNA for the CDR3 is TGTGCCAGCAGCTTGGGAGGGGAGGAGGTCTATGGCTACACCTTC. The genes are TRBV5-5 and TRBJ1-2; weak D call: TRBD1 (5 bases). The V end was cut by 0 bases, the J end by 4 bases, with 13 bases between. This CDR3 spans 15 amino acids. The V gene's germline CDR1 is SGHKS and CDR2 YYEKEE (reference sequence).

The rearrangement joins TRBV5-6 to TRBJ2-7; TRBD1 matches 7 bases. The V segment lost 1 base and the J segment 2 bases; nucleotides outside the gene matches: 15. Germline CDR1 and CDR2: SGHDT and YYEEEE. The length of the CDR3 is 18 residues. The CDR3 sequence: CASSLLKGAMGLAYEQYF. In nucleotides, the CDR3 is TGTGCCAGCAGCTTGTTAAAGGGGGCTATGGGTTTGGCCTACGAGCAGTACTTC.

This chain joins TRBV4-2 and TRBJ2-5, with a weak D call TRBD2 (5 bases). The CDR3 consists of 16 residues. The V gene lost 0 bases and the J gene lost 6 bases, with 17 bases spanning the gap. The germline gives CDR1 LGHNA, CDR2 YNFKEQ. CDR3 in DNA: TGTGCCAGCAGCCAAGACGCGTCGGGGATTAGGAAGACCCAGTACTTC. Encoded protein: CASSQDASGIRKTQYF.

V and J are TRBV4-1 and TRBJ2-7; 10 bases map to TRBD2. Germline lookup yields CDR1 MGHRA and CDR2 YSYEKL. The V and J ends lost 0 bases and 2 bases, in that order; junction bases with no gene match: 4. The CDR3 covers 16 residues. This CDR3 is CASSQDQRGGTYEQYF. CDR3 DNA sequence: TGCGCCAGCAGCCAAGATCAGCGGGGGGGCACCTACGAGCAGTACTTC.

The gene calls are TRBV3-1 (or the pseudogene TRBV3-2) and TRBJ2-7, with a weak D call TRBD2 (5 bases). V gave up 0 bases and J gave up 0 bases, with 9 bases separating them. Germline V lookup: CDR1 LGHDT, CDR2 YNNKEL (reference sequence). The CDR3 is 15 residues long. CDR3 residues: CASSQEGGPSYEQYF. The CDR3 nucleotides are TGTGCCAGCAGCCAAGAGGGCGGGCCCTCCTACGAGCAGTACTTC.

A remark on this clone: An end of the junction differs from the germline gene, which may be a read error. This sequence joins TRBV7-7 and TRBJ2-1, with 9 positions matching TRBD2. Germline V gene lookup returns CDR1 SSHAT and CDR2 FNYEAQ (reference sequence). This CDR3 is 15 amino acids long. The CDR3 spells CASSPAGGSYNEQFF. For the CDR3, the DNA is TGTGCTAGCAGCCCAGCGGGAGGTTCCTACAATGAGCAGTTCTTC.

The chain combines TRBV24-1 with TRBJ2-3; 7 bases are a match to TRBD1. CDR1 and CDR2 (germline): KGHDR, SFDVKD. V dropped 4 bases and J dropped 0; count of bases not matched to a gene: 6. This CDR3 has 16 amino acids. Here the CDR3 reads CATSDPTGISTDTQYF. Written as DNA, the CDR3 is TGTGCCACCAGTGACCCGACAGGGATAAGCACAGATACGCAGTATTTT.

The chain combines TRBV6-6 with TRBJ1-5; 9 positions match TRBD1. Per germline, CDR1 MNHNY and CDR2 SVGAGI (reference sequence). The CDR3 covers 16 residues. The V gene end was trimmed by 6 bases and the J gene end by 2 bases; junction bases not matched to a gene: 8. The chain's CDR3 is CASRGTGNGRNQPQHF. The CDR3 coding sequence is TGTGCCAGCAGGGGGACAGGGAATGGGCGCAATCAGCCCCAGCATTTT.

This chain connects TRBV7-9 to TRBJ2-7, with 11 nucleotides matching TRBD1. Germline V gene data show CDR1 as SEHNR and CDR2 as FQNEAQ (reference sequence). V dropped 4 bases and J dropped 1; count of bases not matched to a gene: 0. The CDR3 runs to 14 residues. In nucleotides, the CDR3 is TGTGCCAGCAGCTGGGACAGGGGGTCCTACGAGCAGTACTTC. Amino acids: CASSWDRGSYEQYF. The variable domain in full, completed from reference TRBV7-9 and TRBJ2-7, reads DTGVSQNPRHKITKRGQNVTFRCDPISEHNRLYWYRQTLGQGPEFLTYFQNEAQLEKSRLLSDRFSAERPKGSFSTLEIQRTEQGDSAMYLCASSWDRGSYEQYFGPGTRLTVT.

This chain uses TRBV24-1 with TRBJ2-1; D ambiguous. The CDR3 is 12 amino acids. V lost 5 bases to trimming and J lost 7 bases, with 8 bases between them. Looked up from germline, CDR1 is KGHDR and CDR2 is SFDVKD. The CDR3 region has the DNA TGTGCCACCAGTGGTGACGGGAATGAGCAGTTCTTC. Its protein product is CATSGDGNEQFF.

This chain links TRBV11-3 with TRBJ2-7; D is possibly TRBD1 (6 bases). The germline V gene encodes CDR1 SGHNT and CDR2 YENEEA. Trimming left V 5 bases short and J 0 bases short, with 11 bases between. There are 14 residues in the CDR3. The chain's CDR3 is CASSVGQSSYEQYF. The DNA of the CDR3 is TGTGCCAGCAGCGTAGGACAGAGCTCCTACGAGCAGTACTTC.

This chain connects TRBV7-3 to TRBJ2-2, with D tentatively TRBD1 (5 bases). CDR3 size: 15 residues. Germline loops: CDR1 SGHTA, CDR2 FQGTGA. V lost 4 bases, J lost 2 bases, and 11 bases lay in between. The CDR3 nucleotides are TGTGCCAGCAGCTCCCCGACAGAAAACACCGGGGAGCTGTTTTTT. Protein sequence: CASSSPTENTGELFF.

This clone was counted a few times. The V and J genes are TRBV3-1 (or the pseudogene TRBV3-2) and TRBJ2-7; 7 bases map to TRBD2. The CDR3 totals 16 residues. From germline, CDR1 is LGHDT and CDR2 YNNKEL (reference sequence). The V gene end was trimmed by 4 bases and the J gene end by 3 bases; junction bases not matched to a gene: 12. The CDR3 is CASSPGPGLSYYEQYF. In DNA, the CDR3 is TGTGCCAGCAGCCCCGGGCCGGGACTAAGCTACTACGAGCAGTACTTC.